This T cell receptor (beta chain) was recorded in a study of T cells in Graves' hyperthyroidism and ophthalmopathy. Study-level information: The authors collected peripheral blood at initial diagnosis, before any treatment. Study-level findings and limits: Within blood appeared most thyroid clonotypes that had expanded above 0.001.

Researchers took RNA transcripts and amplified the TCR beta CDR3 regions from them. HTBI primers were used for first-round RT-PCR of the TCR CDR3. TCRdb re-called the multiplex PCR reads through MiXCR, storing one row per CDR3 protein. The data hold roughly 380,000 distinct CDR3 sequences, with around 18% observed a single time. V dropped 5 bases and J dropped 10; count of bases not matched to a gene: 20. Germline V gene data show CDR1 as MNHEY and CDR2 as SVGEGT. The CDR3 sequence is 17 residues long. Ten or more counts support this clonotype. Its target is not known. This clonotype was obtained from a woman between 40 and 50 years old with Graves' ophthalmopathy. The chain combines TRBV6-2 or TRBV6-3 with TRBJ1-1; 9 bases agree with TRBD1. The sample comprised blood. The chain's CDR3 is CASSASYRGPSSSGAFF. CDR3 bases: TGTGCCAGCAGTGCCTCATACAGGGGGCCGTCGTCCAGTGGAGCTTTCTTT.